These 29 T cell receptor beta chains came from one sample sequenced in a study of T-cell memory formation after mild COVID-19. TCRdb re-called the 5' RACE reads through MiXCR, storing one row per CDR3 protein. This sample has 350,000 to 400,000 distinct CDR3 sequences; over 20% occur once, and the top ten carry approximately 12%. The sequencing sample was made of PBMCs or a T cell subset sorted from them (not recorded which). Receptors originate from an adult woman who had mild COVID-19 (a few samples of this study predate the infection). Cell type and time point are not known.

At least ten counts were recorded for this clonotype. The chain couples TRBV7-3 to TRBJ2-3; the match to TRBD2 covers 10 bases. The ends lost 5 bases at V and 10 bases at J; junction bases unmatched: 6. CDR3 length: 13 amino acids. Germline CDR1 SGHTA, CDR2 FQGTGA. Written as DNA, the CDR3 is TGTGCCAGCAGCCCAGAGAGCGGGGGGGCGCAGTATTTT. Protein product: CASSPESGGAQYF. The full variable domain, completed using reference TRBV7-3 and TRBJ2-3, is GAGVSQTPSNKVTEKGKYVELRCDPISGHTALYWYRQSLGQGPEFLIYFQGTGAADDSGLPNDRFFAVRPEGSVSTLKIQRTERGDSAVYLCASSPESGGAQYFGPGTRLTVL.

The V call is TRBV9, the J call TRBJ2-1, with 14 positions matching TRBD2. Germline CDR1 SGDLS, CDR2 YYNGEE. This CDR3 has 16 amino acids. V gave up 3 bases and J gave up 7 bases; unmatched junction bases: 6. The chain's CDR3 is CASSEPGTSGSNEQFF. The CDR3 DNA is TGTGCCAGCAGCGAGCCCGGGACTAGCGGGAGTAATGAGCAGTTCTTC.

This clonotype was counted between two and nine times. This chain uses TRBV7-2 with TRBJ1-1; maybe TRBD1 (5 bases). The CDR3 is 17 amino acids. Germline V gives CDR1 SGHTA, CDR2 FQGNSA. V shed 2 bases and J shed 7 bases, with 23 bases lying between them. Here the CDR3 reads CASSLRWGRRRENEAFF. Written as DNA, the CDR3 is TGTGCCAGCAGCTTAAGGTGGGGACGGCGGAGGGAGAATGAAGCTTTCTTT.

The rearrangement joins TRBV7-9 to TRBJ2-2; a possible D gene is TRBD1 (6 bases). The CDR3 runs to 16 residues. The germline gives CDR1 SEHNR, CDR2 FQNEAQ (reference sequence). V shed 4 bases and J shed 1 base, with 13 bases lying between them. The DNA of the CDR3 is TGTGCCAGCAGCTGGTACGGCAGGGGGAACACCGGGGAGCTGTTTTTT. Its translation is CASSWYGRGNTGELFF.

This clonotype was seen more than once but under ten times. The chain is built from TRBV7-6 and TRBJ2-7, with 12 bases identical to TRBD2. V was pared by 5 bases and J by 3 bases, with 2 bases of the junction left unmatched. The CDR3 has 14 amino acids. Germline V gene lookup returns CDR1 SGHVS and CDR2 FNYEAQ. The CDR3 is CASSQTSGGYEQYF. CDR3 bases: TGTGCCAGCAGCCAGACTAGCGGGGGCTACGAGCAGTACTTC. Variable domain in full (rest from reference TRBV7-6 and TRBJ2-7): GAGVSQSPRYKVTKRGQDVALRCDPISGHVSLYWYRQALGQGPEFLTYFNYEAQQDKSGLPNDRFSAERPEGSISTLTIQRTEQRDSAMYRCASSQTSGGYEQYFGPGTRLTVT.

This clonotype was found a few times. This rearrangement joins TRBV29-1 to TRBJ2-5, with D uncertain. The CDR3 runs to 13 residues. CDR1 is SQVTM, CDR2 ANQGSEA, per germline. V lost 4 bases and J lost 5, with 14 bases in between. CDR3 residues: CSVGGPSYETQYF. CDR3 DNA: TGCAGCGTTGGAGGCCCTTCCTACGAGACCCAGTACTTC. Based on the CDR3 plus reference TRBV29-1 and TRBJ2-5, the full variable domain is SAVISQKPSRDICQRGTSLTIQCQVDSQVTMMFWYRQQPGQSLTLIATANQGSEATYESGFVIDKFPISRPNLTFSTLTVSNMSPEDSSIYLCSVGGPSYETQYFGPGTRLLVL.

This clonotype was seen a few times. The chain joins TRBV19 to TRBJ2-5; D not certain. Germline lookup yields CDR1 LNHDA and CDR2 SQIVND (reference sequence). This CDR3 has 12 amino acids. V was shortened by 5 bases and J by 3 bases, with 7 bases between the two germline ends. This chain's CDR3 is CASSYNEETQYF. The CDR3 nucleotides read TGTGCCAGTAGTTACAATGAAGAGACCCAGTACTTC.

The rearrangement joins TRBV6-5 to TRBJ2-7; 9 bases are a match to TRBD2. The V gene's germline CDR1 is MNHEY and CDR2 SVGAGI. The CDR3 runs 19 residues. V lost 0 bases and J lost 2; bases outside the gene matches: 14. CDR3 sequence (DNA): TGTGCCAGCAGTTACTCGTCATTAGCGGGGGCCGTATCTACCTACGAGCAGTACTTC. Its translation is CASSYSSLAGAVSTYEQYF.

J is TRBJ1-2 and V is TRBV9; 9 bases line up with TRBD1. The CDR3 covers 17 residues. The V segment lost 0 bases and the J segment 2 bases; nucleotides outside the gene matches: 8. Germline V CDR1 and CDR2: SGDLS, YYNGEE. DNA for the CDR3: TGTGCCAGCAGCGTAGCTTCGGGGACAGGGTCGAACTATGGCTACACCTTC. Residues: CASSVASGTGSNYGYTF.

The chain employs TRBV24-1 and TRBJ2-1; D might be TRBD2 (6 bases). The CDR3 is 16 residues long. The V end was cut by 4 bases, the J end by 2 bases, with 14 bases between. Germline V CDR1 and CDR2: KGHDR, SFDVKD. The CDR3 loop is CATSDPGTETYNEQFF. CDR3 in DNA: TGTGCCACCAGTGACCCCGGGACTGAGACCTACAATGAGCAGTTCTTC.

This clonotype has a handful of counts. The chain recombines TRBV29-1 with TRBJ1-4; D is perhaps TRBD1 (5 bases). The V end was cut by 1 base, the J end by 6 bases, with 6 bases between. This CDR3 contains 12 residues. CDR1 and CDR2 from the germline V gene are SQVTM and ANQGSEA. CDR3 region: CSVEGGDEKLFF. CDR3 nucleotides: TGCAGCGTTGAAGGGGGCGATGAAAAACTGTTTTTT.

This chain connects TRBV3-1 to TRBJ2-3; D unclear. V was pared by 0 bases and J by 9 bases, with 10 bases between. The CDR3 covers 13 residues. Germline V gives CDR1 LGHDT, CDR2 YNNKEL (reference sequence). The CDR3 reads CASSQENYRTQYF. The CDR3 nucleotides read TGTGCCAGCAGCCAAGAAAACTATAGGACGCAGTATTTT.

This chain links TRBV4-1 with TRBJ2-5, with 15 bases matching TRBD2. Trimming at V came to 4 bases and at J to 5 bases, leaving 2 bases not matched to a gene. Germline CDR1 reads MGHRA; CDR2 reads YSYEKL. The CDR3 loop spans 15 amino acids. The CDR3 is CASSRGTSGGETQYF. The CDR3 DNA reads TGCGCCAGCAGCCGTGGGACTAGCGGGGGGGAGACCCAGTACTTC.

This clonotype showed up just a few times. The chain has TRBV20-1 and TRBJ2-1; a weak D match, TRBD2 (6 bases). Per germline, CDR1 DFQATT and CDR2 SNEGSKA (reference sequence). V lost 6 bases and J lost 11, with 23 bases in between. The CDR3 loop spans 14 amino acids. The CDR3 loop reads CSAPPPGLAVKQFF. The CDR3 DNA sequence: TGCAGTGCCCCTCCCCCCGGCTTAGCGGTTAAGCAGTTCTTC.

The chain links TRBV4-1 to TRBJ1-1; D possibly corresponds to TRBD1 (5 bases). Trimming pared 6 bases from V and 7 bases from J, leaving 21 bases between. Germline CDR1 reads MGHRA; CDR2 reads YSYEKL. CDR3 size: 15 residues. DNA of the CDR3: TGCGCCAGCAGTCGAGTCGGGGGAGGGATGGATGAAGCTTTCTTT. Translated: CASSRVGGGMDEAFF.

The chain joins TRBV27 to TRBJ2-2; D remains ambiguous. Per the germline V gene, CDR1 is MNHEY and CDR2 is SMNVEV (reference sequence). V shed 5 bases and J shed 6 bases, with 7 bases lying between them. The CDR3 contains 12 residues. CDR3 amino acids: CASSPFAGELFF. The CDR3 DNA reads TGTGCCAGCAGTCCCTTTGCCGGGGAGCTGTTTTTT.

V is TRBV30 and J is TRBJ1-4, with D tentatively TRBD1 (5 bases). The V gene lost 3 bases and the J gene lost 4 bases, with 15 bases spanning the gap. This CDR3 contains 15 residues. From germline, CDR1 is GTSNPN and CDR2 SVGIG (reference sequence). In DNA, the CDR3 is TGTGCCTGGAGCGTGGGGGGTGGCGGTAATGAAAAACTGTTTTTT. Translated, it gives CAWSVGGGGNEKLFF. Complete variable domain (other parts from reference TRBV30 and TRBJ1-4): SQTIHQWPATLVQPVGSPLSLECTVEGTSNPNLYWYRQAAGRGLQLLFYSVGIGQISSEVPQNLSASRPQDRQFILSSKKLLLSDSGFYLCAWSVGGGGNEKLFFGSGTQLSVL.

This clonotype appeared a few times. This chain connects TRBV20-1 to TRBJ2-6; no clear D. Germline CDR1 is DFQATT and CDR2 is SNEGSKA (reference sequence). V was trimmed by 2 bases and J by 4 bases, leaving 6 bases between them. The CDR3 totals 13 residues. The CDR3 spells CSARQAGANVLTF. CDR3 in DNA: TGCAGTGCTAGACAGGCGGGGGCCAACGTCCTGACTTTC.

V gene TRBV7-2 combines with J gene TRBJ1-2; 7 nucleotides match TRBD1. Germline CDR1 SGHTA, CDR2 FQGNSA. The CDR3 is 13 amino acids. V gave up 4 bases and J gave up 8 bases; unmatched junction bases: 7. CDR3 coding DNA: TGTGCCAGCAGCTCACGACAGGGAGGGGGCTACACCTTC. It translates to CASSSRQGGGYTF.

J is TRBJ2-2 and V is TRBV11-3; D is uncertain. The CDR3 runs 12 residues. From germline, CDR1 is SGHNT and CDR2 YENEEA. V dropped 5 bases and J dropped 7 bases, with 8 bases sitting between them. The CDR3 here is CASSRKGGELFF. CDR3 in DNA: TGTGCCAGCAGCCGAAAAGGCGGGGAGCTGTTTTTT.

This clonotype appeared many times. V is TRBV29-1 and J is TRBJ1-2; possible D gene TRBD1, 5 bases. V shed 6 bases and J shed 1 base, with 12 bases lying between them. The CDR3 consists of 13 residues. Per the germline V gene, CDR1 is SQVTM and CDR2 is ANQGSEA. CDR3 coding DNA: TGCAGCGTCTCCGGGACGGTTAACTATGGCTACACCTTC. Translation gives CSVSGTVNYGYTF.

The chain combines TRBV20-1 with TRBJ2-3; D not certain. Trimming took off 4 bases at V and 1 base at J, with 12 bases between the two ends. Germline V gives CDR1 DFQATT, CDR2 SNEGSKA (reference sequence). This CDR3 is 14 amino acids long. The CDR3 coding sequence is TGCAGTGCTACCCACCCAGTGGGCACAGATACGCAGTATTTT. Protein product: CSATHPVGTDTQYF.

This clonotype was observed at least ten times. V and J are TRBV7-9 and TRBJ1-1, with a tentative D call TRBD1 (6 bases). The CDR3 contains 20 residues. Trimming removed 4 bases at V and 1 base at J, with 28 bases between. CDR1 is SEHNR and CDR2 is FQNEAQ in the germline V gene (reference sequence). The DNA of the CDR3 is TGTGCCAGCAGCTCTCTTATTCGGGAAAGACCGGGACACTGGAACACTGAAGCTTTCTTT. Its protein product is CASSSLIRERPGHWNTEAFF.

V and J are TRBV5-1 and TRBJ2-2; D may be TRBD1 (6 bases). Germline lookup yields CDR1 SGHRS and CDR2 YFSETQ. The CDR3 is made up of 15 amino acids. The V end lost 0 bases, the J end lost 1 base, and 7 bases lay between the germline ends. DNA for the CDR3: TGCGCCAGCAGCTTGGAGGGACAGAACACCGGGGAGCTGTTTTTT. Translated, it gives CASSLEGQNTGELFF.

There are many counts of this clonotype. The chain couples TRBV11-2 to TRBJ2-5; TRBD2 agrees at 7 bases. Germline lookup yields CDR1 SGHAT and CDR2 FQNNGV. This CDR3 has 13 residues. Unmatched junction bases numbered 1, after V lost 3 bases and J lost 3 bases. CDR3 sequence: CASSFLAEETQYF. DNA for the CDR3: TGTGCCAGCAGCTTTCTAGCGGAAGAGACCCAGTACTTC.

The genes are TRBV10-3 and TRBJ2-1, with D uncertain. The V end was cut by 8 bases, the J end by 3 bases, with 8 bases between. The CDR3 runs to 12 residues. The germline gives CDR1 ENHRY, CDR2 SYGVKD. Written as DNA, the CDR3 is TGTGCCATCCAAGGGCTCTACAATGAGCAGTTCTTC. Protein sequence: CAIQGLYNEQFF.

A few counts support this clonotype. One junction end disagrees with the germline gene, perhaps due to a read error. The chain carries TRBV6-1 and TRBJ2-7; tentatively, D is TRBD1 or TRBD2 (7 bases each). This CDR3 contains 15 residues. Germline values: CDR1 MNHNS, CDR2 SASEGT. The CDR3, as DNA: TGTGCCAGCAGTGACTTCTGGGAGGGGGCAGGAGGAAATCACTTC. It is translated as CASSDFWEGAGGNHF.

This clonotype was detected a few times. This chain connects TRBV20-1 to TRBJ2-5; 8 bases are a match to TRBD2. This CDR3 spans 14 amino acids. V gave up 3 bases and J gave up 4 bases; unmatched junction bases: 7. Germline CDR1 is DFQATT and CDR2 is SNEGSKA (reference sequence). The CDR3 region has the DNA TGCAGTGCTAGGGCTTTGAGCGGGGGAGAGACCCAGTACTTC. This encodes CSARALSGGETQYF.

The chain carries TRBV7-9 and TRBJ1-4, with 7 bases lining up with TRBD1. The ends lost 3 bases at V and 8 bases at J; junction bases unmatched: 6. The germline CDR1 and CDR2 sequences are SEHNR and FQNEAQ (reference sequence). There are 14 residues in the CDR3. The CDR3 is CASSLRQGIEKLFF. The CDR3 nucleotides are TGTGCCAGCAGCTTGAGACAGGGTATCGAAAAACTGTTTTTT.